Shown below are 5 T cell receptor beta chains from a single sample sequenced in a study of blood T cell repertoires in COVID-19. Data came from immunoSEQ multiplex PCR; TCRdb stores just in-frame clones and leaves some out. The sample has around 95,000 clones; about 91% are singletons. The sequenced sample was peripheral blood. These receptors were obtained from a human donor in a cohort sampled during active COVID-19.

DNA of the CDR3: TGTGCCACCAGCAGAGGGCCCACGCAGGGGGTTCCCCTCCACTTT. This gives the protein CATSRGPTQGVPLHF. The V gene is TRBV15, the J gene TRBJ1-6; 7 nucleotides align to TRBD1. This CDR3 is 15 amino acids long. From germline, CDR1 is LNHNV and CDR2 YYDKDF (reference sequence). J lost 13 bases, V lost 1 base, and 10 bases had no gene match.

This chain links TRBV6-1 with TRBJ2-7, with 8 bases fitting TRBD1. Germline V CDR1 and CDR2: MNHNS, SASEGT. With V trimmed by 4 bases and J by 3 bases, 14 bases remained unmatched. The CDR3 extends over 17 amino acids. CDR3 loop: CASSAHGGGDRFYEQYF. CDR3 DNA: TGTGCCAGCAGTGCACACGGGGGTGGGGACAGGTTCTACGAGCAGTACTTC.

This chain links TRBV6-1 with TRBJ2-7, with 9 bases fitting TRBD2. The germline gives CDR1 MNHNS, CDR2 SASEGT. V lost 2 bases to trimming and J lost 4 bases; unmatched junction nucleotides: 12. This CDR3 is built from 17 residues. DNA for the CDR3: TGTGCCAGCAGTGAATACCTCTGGGTAGCGGGAGTATACGAGCAGTACTTC. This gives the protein CASSEYLWVAGVYEQYF.

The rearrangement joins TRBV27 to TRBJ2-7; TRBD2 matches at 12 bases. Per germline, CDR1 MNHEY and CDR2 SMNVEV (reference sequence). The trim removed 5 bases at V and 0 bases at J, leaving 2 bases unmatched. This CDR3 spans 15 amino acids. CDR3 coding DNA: TGTGCCAGCAGTAAGACTAGCGGGAGCTCCTACGAGCAGTACTTC. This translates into CASSKTSGSSYEQYF.

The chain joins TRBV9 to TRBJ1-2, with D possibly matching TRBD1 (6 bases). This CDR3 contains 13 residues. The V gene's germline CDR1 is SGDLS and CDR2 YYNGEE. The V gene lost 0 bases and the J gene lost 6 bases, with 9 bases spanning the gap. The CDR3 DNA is TGTGCCAGCAGCGTAGGGCAGGGGAATGGCTACACCTTC. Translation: CASSVGQGNGYTF.